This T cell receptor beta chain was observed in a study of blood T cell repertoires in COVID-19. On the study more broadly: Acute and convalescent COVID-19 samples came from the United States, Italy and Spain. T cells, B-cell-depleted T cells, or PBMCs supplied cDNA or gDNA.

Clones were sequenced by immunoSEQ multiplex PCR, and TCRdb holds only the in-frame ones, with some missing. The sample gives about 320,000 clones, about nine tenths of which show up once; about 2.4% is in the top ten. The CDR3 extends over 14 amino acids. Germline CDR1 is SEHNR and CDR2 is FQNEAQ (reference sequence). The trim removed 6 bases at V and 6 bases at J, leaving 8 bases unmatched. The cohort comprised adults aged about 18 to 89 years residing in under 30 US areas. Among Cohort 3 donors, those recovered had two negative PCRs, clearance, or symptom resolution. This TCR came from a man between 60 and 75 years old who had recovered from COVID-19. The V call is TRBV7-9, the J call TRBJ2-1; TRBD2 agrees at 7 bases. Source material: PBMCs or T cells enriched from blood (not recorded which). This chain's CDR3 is CASSSSGAPNEQFF. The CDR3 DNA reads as TGTGCCAGCAGTTCCAGCGGGGCTCCCAATGAGCAGTTCTTC.